This TCR beta chain was sequenced in a study of blood T cell repertoires in COVID-19. About the study: Both acute and convalescent COVID-19 samples were obtained from the United States, Italy and Spain. T cells, B-cell-depleted T cells, or PBMCs provided the cDNA or gDNA that served as material.

This clone was seen only a few times. V lost 0 bases to trimming and J lost 8 bases, with 11 bases between them. Germline loops: CDR1 SGDLS, CDR2 YYNGEE. The CDR3 contains 13 residues. As handled by the study authors: Reference gene primer amplification gave estimated nucleated cell counts. Libraries were prepared by immunoSEQ multiplex PCR; TCRdb keeps only in-frame clonotypes and omits some of them. That table furnishes V, J and clone size, whereas the DNA furnished D and trimming. The sample holds about 310,000 clones, roughly 84% seen once. The sequence came from a man between 45 and 60 years old with active or convalescent COVID-19. This chain connects TRBV9 to TRBJ1-1; possibly TRBD1 for D (5 bases). The sequencing sample was made of peripheral blood. The CDR3 protein is CASSVGGQGEAFF. DNA of the CDR3: TGTGCCAGCAGCGTAGGTGGGCAGGGCGAAGCTTTCTTT.